This TCR beta chain originates from a study of Ad26.COV2.S vaccination and SARS-CoV-2 variants. Study overall: Donor had been placed in the Ad26.COV2.S arm of the COV1001 trial.

This clone was picked up a small number of times. Treatment noted: 15 to 20 received Ad26.COV2.S at low or high dose, single or two shots; about 5 received placebo; per-sample allocation not given. Following the first vaccine or placebo injection, samples were taken on day 63. TCRdb's table, derived via immunoSEQ multiplex PCR, lists solely in-frame clones and lacks some. The table records approximately 300,000 clones, approximately 86% of them present only once. Germline V gene lookup returns CDR1 LGHDT and CDR2 YNNKEL (reference sequence). The length of the CDR3 is 13 residues. Deletions cut 1 base from V and 2 bases from J, with 6 bases between.

V usage is TRBV3-1 (or the pseudogene TRBV3-2) and J usage is TRBJ2-7; D is ambiguous. This clonotype was obtained from a person aged 18 to 59 who received the Ad26.COV2.S COVID-19 vaccine or a placebo. Sequencing was performed on peripheral blood, taken in a trial of Ad26.COV2.S vaccine versus placebo. The CDR3 coding sequence is TGTGCCAGCAGCCAAGGAGTTACCTACGAGCAGTACTTC. This encodes CASSQGVTYEQYF.